This note documents a single T cell receptor (beta chain) sequence. The table lists this clonotype with a few counts. It has no known antigen specificity. Base qualities are not at hand, and no much larger clone is one base apart. CDR1 and CDR2, per the germline V gene, are KGHDR and SFDVKD. The CDR3 sequence holds 16 residues, the cysteine and phenylalanine included. Solely the CDR3 DNA is kept, with 48 bases framed from the first base. At the junction V is shortened by 2 bases and J by 3 bases, with 15 bases in between. This sample stems from a study of T cells after yellow fever vaccination (dated by TCRdb to 2018 to 2020). About the study as a whole: The SMART-Seq v4 Ultra Low Input RNA kit was used to prepare libraries from fractions with low cell numbers. To track T-cell clones before and after primary and booster YFV17D yellow fever vaccination, bulk TCR alpha and beta repertoires were sequenced longitudinally. Two healthy male donors, one aged 18 to 30 and one aged 30 to 40 years, made up the cohort. Blood samples were taken at several timepoints before and after primary and secondary immunization, and bulk PBMC replicates and cell subsets were isolated. The research as a whole found: Computational filtering was required because FACS-sorted repertoires could contain abundant contaminating clonotypes from the bulk population. Because the study included only a couple of donors, the extent to which the findings can be generalized is limited. Compared with the primary T-cell response, the secondary T-cell response was weaker but faster, peaking on day 5 rather than day 15. A small share of clonotypes occurred in both CD4 and CD8 compartments, likely arising from convergent recombination. Most clones expanded after primary vaccination were re-detected after the booster (almost 98% of CD4 and around 88% of CD8), suggesting broad memory maintenance.

The treatment or condition label, as the study defines it: live attenuated yellow fever vaccine strain. At every blood-draw timepoint, two biological replicates of bulk PBMCs were collected. PBMCs were isolated from peripheral blood using a standard Ficoll-Paque protocol. TriZol was used to extract RNA from bulk PBMCs, CD4 and CD8 fractions, and dextramer-positive and dextramer-negative fractions. TCR cDNA was made using 5'RACE template switching, a step that added a universal primer site and unique molecular identifiers. Priming for cDNA synthesis came from both the TCR alpha and TCR beta constant segments. Library amplification used two PCR steps, and the second PCR step added sample barcodes and sequencing adapters. Sequencing of the libraries was done on either Illumina HiSeq 2500 (2x100 bp) or NovaSeq (2x150 bp). The source study handled its data this way. Reads were demultiplexed and collapsed into UMI consensus sequences with MIGEC, and V(D)J alignment was performed with MiXCR. Using edgeR on replicate PBMC samples, clonotypes were called vaccine-responding if FDR was below 0.01 and the log2 fold change was above 5 up to day 15. Each bulk clonotype received a CD4 or CD8 identity based on whether the sequenced CD4 or CD8 repertoire contained that clonotype at higher abundance. TCRdb itself trimmed the public reads at Q25 with fastp, ran MiXCR and retained productive beta chains. Each CDR3 protein appears once, grouped with its most common genes and DNA. TCRdb, rather than the study authors, made the V and J calls. The sample contains a few hundred thousand distinct CDR3 sequences, approximately 6% of them found a single time. The ten largest clones take up 15% of the sample.

In this chain, TRBV24-1 is recombined with TRBJ2-5, with no confidently assigned D gene. Sequenced material: PBMCs, taken 5 days after the yellow fever booster vaccination. The TCR sequence derives from a man aged 25-45 years who received the YFV17D yellow fever vaccine. The nucleotides read TGTGCCACCAGTGATTGGGCCCGGGCCTGTGAAGAGACCCAGTACTTC. This encodes CATSDWARACEETQYF.